Each of the 21 T cell receptor beta chains below was sequenced from the same sample in a study of identical twins. TCRdb reprocessed the 5' RACE reads via MiXCR and lists one record per CDR3 protein. The sample records some 790,000 distinct CDR3 sequences, 18% being singletons. These data were likewise used in another study, on T cells expressing NK-cell markers.

Sequenced input: PBMCs. The receptors derive from a woman aged 18-30 years in good health.

The rearrangement links TRBV12-3 or TRBV12-4 to TRBJ2-3; 10 bases match TRBD2. The CDR3 has 15 residues. V lost 6 bases to trimming and J lost 0 bases; unmatched junction nucleotides: 3. The CDR3 loop reads CASSGLAESTDTQYF. The DNA for the CDR3 is TGTGCCAGCAGCGGACTAGCGGAGAGCACAGATACGCAGTATTTT.

The chain has TRBV29-1 and TRBJ2-5; no reliable D call. This CDR3 is built from 12 residues. Germline loops: CDR1 SQVTM, CDR2 ANQGSEA. V was cut by 4 bases and J by 4 bases, with 10 bases left in between. CDR3 nucleotide sequence: TGCAGCGTTGGGGTAGACCGAGAGACCCAGTACTTC. Encoded protein: CSVGVDRETQYF.

The gene calls are TRBV6-1 and TRBJ2-7, with 11 bases that match TRBD1. Germline trimming cut 6 bases from V and 6 bases from J; bases unmatched to any gene: 7. The CDR3 is 14 amino acids. From germline, CDR1 is MNHNS and CDR2 SASEGT. CDR3 sequence: CASRRTGGGREQYF. CDR3 in DNA: TGTGCCAGCAGGAGGACAGGGGGCGGGCGCGAGCAGTACTTC.

The table lists this clonotype with many counts. The chain carries TRBV5-1 and TRBJ1-1; 7 bases are a match to TRBD1. V was pared by 9 bases and J by 0 bases, with 8 bases of the junction left unmatched. The CDR3 contains 14 residues. Germline CDR1 SGHRS, CDR2 YFSETQ. CDR3 amino acids: CATKQGDLNTEAFF. In DNA, the CDR3 is TGCGCCACCAAGCAGGGGGACCTGAACACTGAAGCTTTCTTT.

The V gene is TRBV20-1, the J gene TRBJ2-1, with D maybe TRBD2 (5 bases). The CDR3 is 11 amino acids. CDR1 and CDR2 (germline): DFQATT, SNEGSKA (reference sequence). Trimming took off 7 bases at V and 4 bases at J, with 8 bases between the two ends. The CDR3 coding sequence is TGCAGTGGTCGGGGATACAATGAGCAGTTCTTC. This encodes CSGRGYNEQFF.

V is TRBV3-1 and J is TRBJ1-2, with a tentative D call TRBD1 (5 bases). Germline CDR1 is LGHDT and CDR2 is YNNKEL (reference sequence). The ends were cut back, 1 base at V and 8 bases at J, with 11 bases in the middle. CDR3 length equals 13 residues. The CDR3 here is CASSQAGTEGYTF. CDR3 coding DNA: TGTGCCAGCAGCCAAGCAGGGACGGAGGGCTACACCTTC. Filled out from reference TRBV3-1 and TRBJ1-2, the complete variable domain reads DTAVSQTPKYLVTQMGNDKSIKCEQNLGHDTMYWYKQDSKKFLKIMFSYNNKELIINETVPNRFSPKSPDKAHLNLHINSLELGDSAVYFCASSQAGTEGYTFGSGTRLTVV.

This sequence joins TRBV27 and TRBJ2-1, with D hard to call. CDR1 is MNHEY and CDR2 is SMNVEV in the germline V gene (reference sequence). V shed 6 bases and J shed 7 bases, with 13 bases lying between them. The CDR3 consists of 13 residues. Here the CDR3 reads CASSLDILNEQFF. The CDR3, as DNA: TGTGCCAGCAGCCTCGACATTTTAAATGAGCAGTTCTTC.

The V call is TRBV14, the J call TRBJ2-1; 7 bases match TRBD2. The germline gives CDR1 SGHDN, CDR2 FVKESK. The J segment lost 14 bases and the V segment lost 1 base, leaving 11 bases of the junction unmatched. This CDR3 has 14 amino acids. CDR3 in amino acids: CASSQVSGSGGKFF. The CDR3 DNA follows: TGTGCCAGCAGCCAAGTATCCGGGTCCGGGGGGAAGTTCTTC.

This clonotype was counted a few times. Here the CDR3 DNA reads TGCAGCGTTGATCGTCGGGGTGGGGTTTCCTACAATGAGCAGTTCTTC. Its protein product is CSVDRRGGVSYNEQFF. The chain has TRBV29-1 and TRBJ2-1; TRBD2 might be the D (5 bases). Trimming shortened V by 3 bases and J by 1 base, and 16 bases separated the two germline ends. The germline V gene encodes CDR1 SQVTM and CDR2 ANQGSEA. The CDR3 contains 16 residues.

The CDR3 region is CASSLRTGGWNIQYF. DNA for the CDR3: TGTGCCAGCAGCTTAAGGACAGGGGGCTGGAACATTCAGTACTTC. The rearrangement joins TRBV7-2 to TRBJ2-4; 11 bases line up with TRBD1. V was clipped by 2 bases and J by 7 bases; unmatched bases: 4. CDR3 length: 15 amino acids. In germline, CDR1 is SGHTA, CDR2 FQGNSA.

In its sample, this clonotype was seen a few times. V is TRBV5-1 and J is TRBJ2-7; 7 bases map to TRBD1. Germline V lookup: CDR1 SGHRS, CDR2 YFSETQ. After removal of 3 bases from V and 1 base from J, the junction contained 7 bases not matched to a gene. The CDR3 loop spans 15 amino acids. The CDR3 sequence is CASSSGRGQSYEQYF. The CDR3 DNA is TGCGCCAGCAGCTCCGGCCGGGGACAGTCCTACGAGCAGTACTTC.

The V call is TRBV5-1, the J call TRBJ2-7; D is possibly TRBD2 (6 bases). CDR1 is SGHRS and CDR2 is YFSETQ in the germline V gene. V was trimmed by 4 bases and J by 5 bases, leaving 13 bases between them. This CDR3 is 13 amino acids long. The CDR3 DNA is TGCGCCAGCAGCGACCGGGAGTGGGACGAGCAGTACTTC. It codes for CASSDREWDEQYF.

This clonotype has only a few counts. The chain joins TRBV6-5 to TRBJ2-7; 8 bases line up with TRBD2. Germline assignment: CDR1 MNHEY and CDR2 SVGAGI. The CDR3 has 13 amino acids. V dropped 2 bases and J dropped 5; count of bases not matched to a gene: 2. CDR3 in amino acids: CASSYAGGHEQYF. The CDR3 DNA reads as TGTGCCAGCAGTTACGCGGGAGGTCACGAGCAGTACTTC.

Written as DNA, the CDR3 is TGCGCCAGCAGCCAGGGGCGGGCCAGCTACACAGATACGCAGTATTTT. This translates into CASSQGRASYTDTQYF. The chain recombines TRBV4-3 with TRBJ2-3; TRBD1 or TRBD2 may be the D gene (5 bases each). The CDR3 has 16 amino acids. Trimming removed 3 bases from V and 2 bases from J, with 15 bases in between. Germline V CDR1 and CDR2: LGHNA, YSLEER.

This clonotype was observed a handful of times. The genes are TRBV5-1 and TRBJ1-6; 10 bases are shared with TRBD1. V dropped 2 bases and J dropped 9; count of bases not matched to a gene: 5. Germline V gives CDR1 SGHRS, CDR2 YFSETQ. This CDR3 has 15 residues. The DNA for the CDR3 is TGCGCCAGCAGCTTCGGAGGACAGGGGGTTTCACCCCTCCACTTT. Residues: CASSFGGQGVSPLHF.

This clonotype occurred a few times. The rearrangement joins TRBV10-3 to TRBJ1-5; D gene ambiguous. The V and J ends lost 5 bases and 3 bases respectively, with 5 bases between them. Germline loops: CDR1 ENHRY, CDR2 SYGVKD. The CDR3 length is 12 residues. The CDR3: CAISRNNQPQHF. The DNA for the CDR3 is TGTGCCATCAGTAGAAACAATCAGCCCCAGCATTTT.

This sequence joins TRBV11-2 and TRBJ2-2, with no clear D. CDR1 is SGHAT, CDR2 FQNNGV, per germline. The CDR3 extends over 16 amino acids. Trimming pared 2 bases from V and 0 bases from J, leaving 10 bases between. This chain's CDR3 is CASSLRLGTNTGELFF. The CDR3 nucleotides read TGTGCCAGCAGCTTAAGGCTGGGAACGAACACCGGGGAGCTGTTTTTT.

V and J are TRBV2 and TRBJ2-7; 9 nucleotides match TRBD2. This CDR3 has 14 amino acids. The ends lost 4 bases at V and 2 bases at J; junction bases unmatched: 3. CDR1 SNHLY and CDR2 FYNNEI come from the germline V gene. For the CDR3, the DNA is TGTGCCAGCAGTGGGACTAGCGAGGCCTACGAGCAGTACTTC. Translated: CASSGTSEAYEQYF.

This clonotype was recorded only once. This chain connects TRBV20-1 to TRBJ2-3; TRBD2 agrees at 12 bases. This CDR3 region has 18 residues. V shed 0 bases, J shed 0 bases, and the junction held 7 bases outside the gene matches. CDR1 and CDR2 from the germline V gene are DFQATT and SNEGSKA (reference sequence). The CDR3 region is CSARDPGLAGASTDTQYF. The CDR3 DNA is TGCAGTGCTAGAGACCCGGGACTAGCGGGCGCCAGCACAGATACGCAGTATTTT.

This chain connects TRBV2 to TRBJ2-1; 8 bases are a match to TRBD2. The CDR3 has 15 amino acids. Germline CDR1 reads SNHLY; CDR2 reads FYNNEI. The V gene end was trimmed by 8 bases and the J gene end by 7 bases; junction bases not matched to a gene: 13. CDR3 sequence reads: CASGAWAGGINEQFF. In DNA, the CDR3 is TGTGCCAGCGGCGCTTGGGCGGGAGGTATTAATGAGCAGTTCTTC.

This chain joins TRBV10-3 and TRBJ2-1; D is perhaps TRBD2 (6 bases). Germline V gives CDR1 ENHRY, CDR2 SYGVKD. Trimming took 6 bases from V and 1 from J, leaving 10 bases between them. This CDR3 has 14 amino acids. The CDR3 DNA reads TGTGCCATCAGGGCCGGACTATCCTACAATGAGCAGTTCTTC. Amino acid sequence: CAIRAGLSYNEQFF.